Following are 15 T cell receptor beta chains from one sample sequenced in a study of blood T cell repertoires in COVID-19. Data came from immunoSEQ multiplex PCR; TCRdb stores just in-frame clones and leaves some out. The repertoire holds 200,000 to 250,000 clones, around four fifths seen once, with 4.8% in the top ten. What was sequenced was PBMCs or T cells enriched from blood (not recorded which). These receptors were collected from a woman between 45 and 65 years old who had been exposed to COVID-19.

This clone was counted a single time. The chain carries TRBV19 and TRBJ2-2; 9 bases agree with TRBD1. Germline-derived CDR1 and CDR2 are LNHDA and SQIVND (reference sequence). This CDR3 has 18 residues. V shed 5 bases, J shed 1 base, and the junction held 11 bases outside the gene matches. This CDR3 is CASSGPGTGTLNTGELFF. The DNA of the CDR3 is TGTGCCAGTAGTGGTCCCGGGACAGGGACCCTGAACACCGGGGAGCTGTTTTTT.

This chain uses TRBV30 with TRBJ1-5; D gene unclear. Germline values: CDR1 GTSNPN, CDR2 SVGIG (reference sequence). The CDR3 runs to 13 residues. Trimming removed 0 bases from V and 6 bases from J, with 9 bases in between. CDR3 bases: TGTGCCTGGAGTGTATCTGGGAGTCAGCCCCAGCATTTT. Amino acid sequence: CAWSVSGSQPQHF.

The chain employs TRBV19 and TRBJ1-5, with TRBD1 matching 8 bases. Germline V gives CDR1 LNHDA, CDR2 SQIVND (reference sequence). The trim removed 5 bases at V and 3 bases at J, leaving 12 bases unmatched. The CDR3 covers 17 residues. CDR3 sequence (DNA): TGTGCCAGTAGTCTACCTCTTCAGGGGGCGGCCAATCAGCCCCAGCATTTT. Translated: CASSLPLQGAANQPQHF.

The gene calls are TRBV6-4 and TRBJ2-1; TRBD2 agrees at 11 bases. The V gene's germline CDR1 is MRHNA and CDR2 SNTAGT. V shed 0 bases, J shed 6 bases, and the junction held 4 bases outside the gene matches. The CDR3 runs 16 residues. CDR3 protein: CASSDSSGGASNEQFF. As DNA, the CDR3 is TGTGCCAGCAGTGACTCTAGCGGGGGGGCATCCAATGAGCAGTTCTTC.

The chain carries TRBV14 and TRBJ1-6; D is unresolved. The germline V gene encodes CDR1 SGHDN and CDR2 FVKESK. The CDR3 covers 16 residues. V dropped 2 bases and J dropped 4 bases, with 12 bases sitting between them. In DNA form, the CDR3 reads TGTGCCAGCAGCCAACAGGTTGGACTTTATAATTCACCCCTCCACTTT. It translates to CASSQQVGLYNSPLHF.

The V gene is TRBV6-1, the J gene TRBJ2-1, with 9 positions matching TRBD2. Germline assignment: CDR1 MNHNS and CDR2 SASEGT. Trimming took 3 bases from V and 4 from J; bases not matched to a gene: 4. This CDR3 has 15 amino acids. The CDR3 loop reads CASSDRLAGYNEQFF. The CDR3 DNA sequence: TGTGCCAGCAGTGATCGGCTAGCGGGGTACAATGAGCAGTTCTTC.

A single count supports this clone. Other nucleotide sequences from this sample produce the same CDR3. The rearrangement uses TRBV27 and TRBJ1-6; tentatively, D is TRBD1 (5 bases). V lost 3 bases and J lost 9, with 12 bases in between. The CDR3 is made up of 14 amino acids. In germline, CDR1 is MNHEY, CDR2 SMNVEV (reference sequence). The CDR3 DNA follows: TGTGCCAGCAGTTTTGGCCAGGGCCGTTCACCCCTCCACTTT. Its translation is CASSFGQGRSPLHF.

The gene calls are TRBV29-1 and TRBJ2-5, with TRBD2 as a possible D gene (6 bases). Germline-derived CDR1 and CDR2 are SQVTM and ANQGSEA. Trimming took 7 bases from V and 5 from J, leaving 17 bases between them. The CDR3 runs to 13 residues. CDR3 DNA sequence: TGCAGCGCGGGAGAGGGGAGGATCGAGACCCAGTACTTC. Protein: CSAGEGRIETQYF.

The chain combines TRBV18 with TRBJ2-2; 7 nucleotides match TRBD1. Per germline, CDR1 KGHSH and CDR2 LQKENI. J lost 7 bases, V lost 4 bases, and 6 bases had no gene match. The CDR3 sequence is 14 residues long. The CDR3 loop reads CASSLDRVNGELFF. The CDR3 nucleotides read TGTGCCAGCTCACTCGACAGGGTCAACGGGGAGCTGTTTTTT. The full variable domain, completed using reference TRBV18 and TRBJ2-2, is NAGVMQNPRHLVRRRGQEARLRCSPMKGHSHVYWYRQLPEEGLKFMVYLQKENIIDESGMPKERFSAEFPKEGPSILRIQQVVRGDSAAYFCASSLDRVNGELFFGEGSRLTVL.

The chain has TRBV5-6 and TRBJ1-5; a possible D gene is TRBD1 (6 bases). Germline values: CDR1 SGHDT, CDR2 YYEEEE. With 4 bases removed from V and 7 bases from J, the gap between germline ends came to 9 bases. This CDR3 spans 12 amino acids. The CDR3 coding sequence is TGTGCCAGCAGCCAACAGGGACAGCCCCAGCATTTT. Its protein product is CASSQQGQPQHF.

The rearrangement links TRBV6-2 or TRBV6-3 to TRBJ2-3; D unresolved. The germline CDR1 and CDR2 sequences are MNHEY and SVGEGT. V lost 2 bases, J lost 4 bases, and 7 bases lay in between. The CDR3 consists of 13 residues. The chain's CDR3 is CASSYLVSDTQYF. DNA of the CDR3: TGTGCCAGCAGTTACCTCGTTTCAGATACGCAGTATTTT.

The rearrangement joins TRBV12-3 or TRBV12-4 to TRBJ1-6, with TRBD1 matching over 8 bases. With 10 bases clipped from V and 5 bases from J, the junction kept 4 bases outside the gene matches. The CDR3 has 13 amino acids. CDR3 loop: CATPGGDNSPLHF. For the CDR3, the DNA is TGTGCCACCCCAGGGGGCGATAATTCACCCCTCCACTTT.

The chain has TRBV13 and TRBJ2-5; TRBD2 matches at 8 bases. J gave up 5 bases and V 6 bases, and 8 bases lay outside the gene matches. CDR1 and CDR2 from the germline V gene are PRHDT and FYEKMQ (reference sequence). This CDR3 spans 14 amino acids. The CDR3 here is CASSAGRAVETQYF. The CDR3 DNA reads as TGTGCCAGCAGTGCCGGGAGGGCGGTTGAGACCCAGTACTTC. The whole variable domain, filled in from reference TRBV13 and TRBJ2-5, reads AAGVIQSPRHLIKEKRETATLKCYPIPRHDTVYWYQQGPGQDPQFLISFYEKMQSDKGSIPDRFSAQQFSDYHSELNMSSLELGDSALYFCASSAGRAVETQYFGPGTRLLVL.

This chain uses TRBV7-7 with TRBJ2-5, with 14 positions matching TRBD2. CDR1 is SSHAT, CDR2 FNYEAQ, per germline (reference sequence). The CDR3 totals 16 residues. Trimming took 5 bases from V and 5 from J; bases not matched to a gene: 7. Written as DNA, the CDR3 is TGTGCCAGCAGCCTACGGACTAGCGGGGGGCACGAGACCCAGTACTTC. As protein: CASSLRTSGGHETQYF.

For this clone: A read error may produce the germline difference seen at one junction end. The chain uses TRBV2 and TRBJ1-5; 7 bases map to TRBD1. Germline loops: CDR1 SNHLY, CDR2 FYNNEI. The CDR3 runs 14 residues. CDR3 DNA sequence: TGTGCCAGCAGGGAAGACAGGGGCAATCAGCCCCAGCATTTT. This codes for CASREDRGNQPQHF.